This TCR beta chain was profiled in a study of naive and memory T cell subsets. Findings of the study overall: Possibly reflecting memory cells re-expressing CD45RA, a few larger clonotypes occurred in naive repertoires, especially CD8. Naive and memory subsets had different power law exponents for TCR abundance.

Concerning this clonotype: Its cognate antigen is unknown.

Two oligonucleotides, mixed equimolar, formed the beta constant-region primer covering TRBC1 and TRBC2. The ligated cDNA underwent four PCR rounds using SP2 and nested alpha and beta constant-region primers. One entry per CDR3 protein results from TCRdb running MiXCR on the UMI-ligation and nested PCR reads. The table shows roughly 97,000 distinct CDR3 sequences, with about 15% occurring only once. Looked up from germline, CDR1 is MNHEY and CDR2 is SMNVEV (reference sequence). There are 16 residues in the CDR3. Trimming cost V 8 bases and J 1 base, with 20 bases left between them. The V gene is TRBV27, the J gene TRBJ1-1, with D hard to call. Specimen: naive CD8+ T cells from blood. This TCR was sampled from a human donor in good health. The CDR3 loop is CASRLTAQYQNTEAFF. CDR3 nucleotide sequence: TGTGCCAGCCGACTTACAGCTCAGTACCAGAACACTGAAGCTTTCTTT.